This entry concerns a single TCR beta chain. This CDR3 is 15 amino acids long. Germline CDR1 reads SGHNT; CDR2 reads YENEEA. Trimming shortened V by 3 bases and J by 4 bases, and 15 bases separated the two germline ends. The sample comes from a study of blood T cell repertoires in COVID-19. Study details: Sources were T cells, B-cell-depleted T cells, or PBMCs; the material itself was cDNA or gDNA.

Profiled with immunoSEQ multiplex PCR; TCRdb holds only in-frame clones, not every one. The sample has fewer than 110,000 clones, more than 70% seen once; the top ten hold approximately 3.5%. The sample was peripheral blood. This chain uses TRBV11-3 with TRBJ1-1; TRBD1 is a possible D gene (6 bases). This sequence originates from an older woman with acute or convalescent COVID-19. CDR3 protein: CASSFSSTGVTEAFF. CDR3 nucleotides: TGTGCCAGCAGCTTTTCGTCGACAGGCGTCACTGAAGCTTTCTTT.